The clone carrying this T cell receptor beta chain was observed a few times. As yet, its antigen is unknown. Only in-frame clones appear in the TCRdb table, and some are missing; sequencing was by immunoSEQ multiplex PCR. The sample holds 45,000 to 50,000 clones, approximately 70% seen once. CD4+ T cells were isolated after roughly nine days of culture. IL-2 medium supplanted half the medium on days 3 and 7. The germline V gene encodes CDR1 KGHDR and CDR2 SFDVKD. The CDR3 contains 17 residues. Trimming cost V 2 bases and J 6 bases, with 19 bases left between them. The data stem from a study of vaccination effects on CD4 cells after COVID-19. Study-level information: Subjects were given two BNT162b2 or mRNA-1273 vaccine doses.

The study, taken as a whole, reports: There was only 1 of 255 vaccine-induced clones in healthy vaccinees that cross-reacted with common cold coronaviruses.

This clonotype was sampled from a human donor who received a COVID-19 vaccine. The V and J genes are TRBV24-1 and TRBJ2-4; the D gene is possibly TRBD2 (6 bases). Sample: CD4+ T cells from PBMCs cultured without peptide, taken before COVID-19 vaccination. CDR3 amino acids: CATSDSPHRTGGNIQYF. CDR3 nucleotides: TGTGCCACCAGTGATTCTCCACACAGGACCGGGGGAAACATTCAGTACTTC.